Sequencing of this T cell receptor beta chain was carried out in a study of shared clonotypes between healthy human individuals. As regards this clone: Its target is not known.

Measured with immunoSEQ multiplex PCR; TCRdb has only the in-frame clones, and not every one. The repertoire holds about 960,000 clones, with about 80% as singletons. Every contributor of samples was a Caucasian grown-up residing in Nashville, Tennessee. Findings of the study overall: Rarefaction showed that sequencing of sorted subsets was incomplete (despite large depth).

Trimming took 5 bases from V and 3 from J, leaving 16 bases between them. Germline assignment: CDR1 SQVTM and CDR2 ANQGSEA. The CDR3 consists of 15 residues. The chain recombines TRBV29-1 with TRBJ1-4; D perhaps matches TRBD1 (6 bases). The receptor's source is a man younger than 35 in good health. The sample taken for sequencing was memory CD4+ T cells sorted from blood. Subset in this sample: CD45RA-negative fraction. DNA for the CDR3: TGCAGCGTTTCTCTCCAGACAGGTCCTAATGAAAAACTGTTTTTT. Amino acids: CSVSLQTGPNEKLFF.